This T cell receptor beta chain was identified during a study of identical twins' blood T cells (dated by TCRdb to about 2013). Study-level background: Roughly 50 million Illumina reads were obtained across roughly 12 libraries, comprising six alpha-chain and six beta-chain libraries. TCR alpha and beta chain repertoires of three pairs of monozygous twins were compared using next-generation sequencing to assess genetic influence on repertoire formation. Study-wide findings and limitations: Twin pairs were reported to be markedly more alike in V gene usage than unrelated donors were, even when looking at non-selected out-of-frame TCRbeta clonotypes. Environmental influences could not be excluded as an explanation for twin similarity, since twins were reared together. The proposed role of the TCRalpha J segment in MHC recognition during thymic selection was stated to require validation by independent studies. Looking at the most abundant TCRbeta clonotypes, every donor had more CDR3 sequences in common with her twin than with unrelated donors. How many CDR3 clonotypes two donors shared depended mainly on the product of their cloneset sizes, and the twins did not clearly stray from this trend.

From a lookup of the germline V gene, CDR1 and CDR2 are SGHRS and YFSETQ. The CDR3 holds 14 amino acids from the cysteine to the phenylalanine. Left in the record is the CDR3 DNA by itself, 42 bases read in frame from the first base. Relative to germline, V is 0 bases shorter and J is 0 bases shorter, with 6 bases between their ends. This clonotype appeared many times. This receptor's antigen is unknown. Per-nucleotide qualities are absent, and no much larger clonotype sits a single base away. The donors were six healthy women who made up three monozygous twin pairs. All three twin pairs had been raised together and were thought likely to have encountered the same vaccines and infectious agents. TCR cDNA libraries were prepared from RNA that had been isolated from peripheral blood mononuclear cells. The library was made by 5' RACE. Sequencing used an Illumina Genome Analyzer IIx. The RNA-based TCR cDNA libraries were made using a previously described protocol that was modified in several ways. To prevent cross-contamination, sample-specific barcodes were introduced on both ends of each TCR cDNA library during cDNA synthesis and amplification. As for the original processing: Between about 90,000 and nearly 500,000 clonotypes were identified per individual, and about 2 to 3.6 million CDR3-containing reads were obtained per library. After reads with improper barcode index combinations were thrown out, a cloneset for each library was built using the MiTCR software. While assembling CDR3 clonotypes, MiTCR filtered or rescued low-quality reads and corrected PCR and sequencing errors. Artificial out-of-frame clonotypes were removed by being mapped to in-frame sequences, with one indel in the CDR3 allowed. Similarity of V and J gene usage between donors was measured as Jensen-Shannon divergence divided by mean entropy. TCRdb itself trimmed the public reads at Q25 with fastp, ran MiXCR and retained productive beta chains. Rows are combined by CDR3 protein, so each entry shows the most common genes and DNA. TCRdb, rather than the study authors, made the V and J calls. The sample table records 350,000 to 450,000 distinct CDR3 sequences; around 30% of these occur just once. The top ten clonotypes cover roughly 6.1% of the sample.

Recombination connected TRBV5-1 to TRBJ1-2, with an unclear D gene assignment. The TCR was taken from a woman aged 18 to 55 in good health. The material sequenced was PBMCs. CDR3 sequence: CASSLGTTNYGYTF. The nucleotides read TGCGCCAGCAGCTTGGGGACTACTAACTATGGCTACACCTTC.